The present TCR beta chain was sequenced within a study of post-analysis software for immune sequencing data. Study results and caveats: When the samples were clustered directly with F measure, those that had been prepared in the same batch showed strong co-clustering. Significantly lower normalized Chao1 diversity was seen in multiple sclerosis patients than in controls. Patients used five TRBV segments, including TRBV5-6, TRBV5-1 and TRBV20-1, more often than controls.

The CDR3 sequence is 14 residues long. CDR1 and CDR2 (germline): MDHEN, SYDVKM. Built from TCR beta cDNA, the libraries had unique molecular identifiers in them. TCRdb processed the PCR reads anew with MiXCR; each CDR3 protein has one entry. The sample carries roughly 200,000 distinct CDR3 sequences, 29% recorded once. Concerning this clonotype: Its antigen is undetermined. A much larger clone lies one base from this, so it may be a read error.

The TCR comes from a girl under 18 with multiple sclerosis. Sequenced input: blood. The V gene is TRBV28, the J gene TRBJ2-1; the D call may be TRBD1 or TRBD2 (5 bases each). The CDR3 DNA is TGTGCCAGCAGCAATGTGAGGGGAAACAATGTGCAGTTCTTC. It is translated as CASSNVRGNNVQFF.